The present T cell receptor (beta chain) was sequenced within a study of siplizumab effects on memory and regulatory T cells. Repertoires were generated with immunoSEQ multiplex PCR, while TCRdb's copy carries only in-frame clones and drops some. The sample has around 95,000 clones; about 91% are singletons. Germline loops: CDR1 MGHRA, CDR2 YSYEKL. V lost 1 base, J lost 2 bases, and 11 bases lay in between. The CDR3 is 15 residues long. Sequenced: CD4+ T cells sorted from blood. The chain combines TRBV4-1 with TRBJ1-2; the D gene is possibly TRBD1 (5 bases). This receptor was obtained from a human donor in good health. Here the CDR3 reads CASSQGQPLNYGYTF. CDR3 nucleotides: TGCGCCAGCAGCCAAGGACAGCCATTAAACTATGGCTACACCTTC.